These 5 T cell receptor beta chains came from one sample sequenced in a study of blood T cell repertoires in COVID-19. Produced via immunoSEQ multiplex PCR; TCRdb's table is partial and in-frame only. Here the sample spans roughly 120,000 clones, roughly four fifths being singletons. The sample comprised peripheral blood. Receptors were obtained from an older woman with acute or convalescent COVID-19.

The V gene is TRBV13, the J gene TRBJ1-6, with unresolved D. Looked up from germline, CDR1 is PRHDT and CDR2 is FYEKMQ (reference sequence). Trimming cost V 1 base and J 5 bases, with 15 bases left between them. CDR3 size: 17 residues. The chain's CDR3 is CASSLEAGREDNSPLHF. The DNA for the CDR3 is TGTGCCAGCAGCTTAGAGGCGGGGAGAGAGGATAATTCACCCCTCCACTTT.

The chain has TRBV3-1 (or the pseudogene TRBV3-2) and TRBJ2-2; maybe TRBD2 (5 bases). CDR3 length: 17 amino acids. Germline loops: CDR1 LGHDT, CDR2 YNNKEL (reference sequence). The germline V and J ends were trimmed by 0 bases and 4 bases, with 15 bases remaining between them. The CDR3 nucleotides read TGTGCCAGCAGCCAAGACCGGAGGCCCGGCGGCACCGGGGAGCTGTTTTTT. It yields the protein CASSQDRRPGGTGELFF.

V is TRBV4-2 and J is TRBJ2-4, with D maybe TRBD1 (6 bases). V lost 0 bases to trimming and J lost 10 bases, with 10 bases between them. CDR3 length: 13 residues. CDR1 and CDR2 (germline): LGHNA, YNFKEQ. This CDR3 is CASSQEQGGIQYF. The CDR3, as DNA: TGTGCCAGCAGCCAAGAACAGGGCGGGATTCAGTACTTC.

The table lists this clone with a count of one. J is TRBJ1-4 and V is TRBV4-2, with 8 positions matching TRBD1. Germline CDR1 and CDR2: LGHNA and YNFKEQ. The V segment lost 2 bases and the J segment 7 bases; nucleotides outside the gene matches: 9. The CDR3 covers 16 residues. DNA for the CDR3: TGTGCCAGCAGCCAACAAGGCAGGACAGGGCTTGAAAAACTGTTTTTT. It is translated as CASSQQGRTGLEKLFF.

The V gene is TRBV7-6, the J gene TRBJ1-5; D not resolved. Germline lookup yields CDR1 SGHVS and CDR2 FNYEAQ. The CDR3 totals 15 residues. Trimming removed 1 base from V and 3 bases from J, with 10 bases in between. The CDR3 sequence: CASSLGSGSNQPQHF. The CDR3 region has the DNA TGTGCCAGCAGCTTAGGGTCGGGGTCCAATCAGCCCCAGCATTTT.